This is a list of T cell receptor beta chains from one sample in a study of vaccination and CD4 T cells after COVID-19. These receptors are not linked to any known antigen. TCRdb passed the PCR reads through MiXCR, listing each CDR3 protein once. Of roughly 11,000 distinct CDR3 sequences in the sample, roughly 72% were seen once. Sequences were obtained from CD4+ T cells from blood, cultured in vitro. The receptors were gathered from a human donor who had recovered from COVID-19. Both conserved end residues are part of each CDR3. Fields, in order: clone size, V gene, J gene, D gene, CDR3 DNA, CDR3 protein. The D gene is left open where the match is weak. Rows give clone size only sometimes, using once, few, many, or a class for an expanded clone.

.	TRBV2	TRBJ2-2	.	TGTGCCAGTAAAAGGGTTAGTGACACCGGGGAGCTGTTTTTT	CASKRVSDTGELFF
once	TRBV5-1	TRBJ2-7	.	TGCGCCAGCAGCAACACCGGGGCCTTCGGCGAGCAGTACTTC	CASSNTGAFGEQYF
.	TRBV6-5	TRBJ1-5	.	TGTGCCAGCAGTTACTCGGACGGAAGCAATCAGCCCCAGCATTTT	CASSYSDGSNQPQHF
.	TRBV6-2/TRBV6-3	TRBJ2-3	TRBD2	TGTGCCAGCAGTTCTGGACTAGCGGGAGCGGATACGCAGTATTTT	CASSSGLAGADTQYF
.	TRBV6-2/TRBV6-3	TRBJ2-3	TRBD2	TGTGCCAGCAGAAAGTATGTGAGTAGCGGGATTAGCACAGATACGCAGTATTTT	CASRKYVSSGISTDTQYF
.	TRBV7-9	TRBJ2-1	TRBD2	TGTGCCAGCAGCCAAGACCGGTCTAGCGGGAGGGTCAGGCAGTTCTTC	CASSQDRSSGRVRQFF
.	TRBV10-3	TRBJ1-2	.	TGTGCCACTGCCCCTACGTCCCTTCGAAACTATGGCTACACCTTC	CATAPTSLRNYGYTF
.	TRBV7-8	TRBJ2-7	.	TGTGCCAGCAGCTTACTTCAAGGCTACGAGCAGTACTTC	CASSLLQGYEQYF
.	TRBV7-3	TRBJ1-1	.	TGTGCCAGCAGCCAAGGGGGGCTTGGTACTGAAGCTTTCTTT	CASSQGGLGTEAFF
few	TRBV20-1	TRBJ1-5	.	TGCAGTGCTAGTATTTCTGGGGTGGGGAATCAGCCCCAGCATTTT	CSASISGVGNQPQHF
.	TRBV7-9	TRBJ1-2	TRBD1	TGTGCCAGCAGAAACCCAAGCAGGGGGCCCTTCTATGGCTACACCTTC	CASRNPSRGPFYGYTF
.	TRBV20-1	TRBJ2-2	.	TGCAGTGCTAGAACAGGGCCCTCGAACACCGGGGAGCTGTTTTTT	CSARTGPSNTGELFF
.	TRBV24-1	TRBJ2-7	TRBD1	TGTGCCACCAGTGATCCCCGGGACAGGGTCTACGAGCAGTACTTC	CATSDPRDRVYEQYF
few	TRBV27	TRBJ1-1	.	TGTGCCAGCAGTTTACTCGGACAGTCGAGTCGGAACACTGAAGCTTTCTTT	CASSLLGQSSRNTEAFF